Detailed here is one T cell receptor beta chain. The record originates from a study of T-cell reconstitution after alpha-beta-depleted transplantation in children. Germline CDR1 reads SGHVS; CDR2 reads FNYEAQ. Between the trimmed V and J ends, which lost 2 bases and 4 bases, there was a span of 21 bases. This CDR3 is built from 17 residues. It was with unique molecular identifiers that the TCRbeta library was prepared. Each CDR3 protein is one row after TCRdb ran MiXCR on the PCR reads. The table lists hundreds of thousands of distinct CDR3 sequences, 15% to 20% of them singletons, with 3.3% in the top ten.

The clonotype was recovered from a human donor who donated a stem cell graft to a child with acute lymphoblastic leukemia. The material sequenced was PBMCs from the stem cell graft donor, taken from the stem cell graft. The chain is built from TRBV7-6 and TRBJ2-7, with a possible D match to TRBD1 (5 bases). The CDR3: CASSLHLNPRVSYEQYF. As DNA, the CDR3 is TGTGCCAGCAGCTTACACCTCAATCCCAGGGTCTCATACGAGCAGTACTTC.